These T cell receptor beta chains were read from a single sample in a study of OX40 agonist ivuxolimab in advanced cancers. Assay: immunoSEQ multiplex PCR; the TCRdb copy retains only in-frame clones and omits some. This sample carries some 74,000 clones, approximately 94% of them seen once, and the ten largest clones take roughly a tenth. The sample in question was CD4+ or CD8+ T cells sorted from blood, obtained in a trial of the OX40 agonist ivuxolimab. The receptor source for this set is an adult with an advanced solid tumor such as melanoma, head and neck, liver or kidney cancer. Each CDR3 is given with its conserved first and last residue. The D gene is left open where the match is weak. Some rows mark clone size as missing; the rest say once, few, many or name a class of expanded clone.

J gene: TRBJ2-1
clone size: once
V gene: TRBV4-1
D gene: .
CDR3 protein: CASSQDPGGNYNEQFF
CDR3 DNA: TGCGCCAGCAGCCAAGATCCAGGGGGGAACTACAATGAGCAGTTCTTC

J gene: TRBJ2-7
clone size: .
V gene: TRBV27
D gene: .
CDR3 protein: CASSYYTGVSYEQYF
CDR3 DNA: TGTGCCAGCAGTTATTATACGGGAGTCTCCTACGAGCAGTACTTC

J gene: TRBJ2-2
clone size: .
V gene: TRBV28
D gene: .
CDR3 protein: CASMWQGDTGELFF
CDR3 DNA: TGTGCCAGCATGTGGCAGGGCGACACCGGGGAGCTGTTTTTT

J gene: TRBJ2-7
clone size: .
V gene: TRBV5-8
D gene: TRBD1
CDR3 protein: CASSGMTGGIPDEQYF
CDR3 DNA: TGTGCCAGCAGCGGGATGACAGGGGGCATCCCGGACGAGCAGTACTTC

J gene: TRBJ1-1
clone size: .
V gene: TRBV6-1
D gene: .
CDR3 protein: CASTEIEAFF
CDR3 DNA: TGTGCCAGCACCGAAATTGAAGCTTTCTTT

J gene: TRBJ1-1
clone size: once
V gene: TRBV9
D gene: .
CDR3 protein: CASSVGENTEAFF
CDR3 DNA: TGTGCCAGCAGCGTGGGGGAGAACACTGAAGCTTTCTTT

J gene: TRBJ2-7
clone size: .
V gene: TRBV7-9
D gene: TRBD2
CDR3 protein: CASSTRTSGELGGSYEQYF
CDR3 DNA: TGTGCCAGCAGCACCCGGACTAGCGGGGAATTAGGAGGCTCCTACGAGCAGTACTTC

J gene: TRBJ1-5
clone size: .
V gene: TRBV7-9
D gene: .
CDR3 protein: CASSLGEGQPQHF
CDR3 DNA: TGTGCCAGCAGCTTGGGGGAGGGACAGCCCCAGCATTTT

J gene: TRBJ2-2
clone size: .
V gene: TRBV10-3
D gene: TRBD2
CDR3 protein: CAISERGLANTGELFF
CDR3 DNA: TGTGCCATCAGTGAACGGGGACTAGCGAACACCGGGGAGCTGTTTTTT

J gene: TRBJ2-7
clone size: .
V gene: TRBV11-2
D gene: .
CDR3 protein: CASSLGLGEALEQYF
CDR3 DNA: TGTGCCAGCAGCTTAGGGCTGGGGGAGGCGTTAGAGCAGTACTTC

J gene: TRBJ1-1
clone size: .
V gene: TRBV27
D gene: .
CDR3 protein: CASSGPYARGDTEAFF
CDR3 DNA: TGTGCCAGCTCTGGGCCCTATGCGCGGGGGGACACTGAAGCTTTCTTT

J gene: TRBJ2-2
clone size: once
V gene: TRBV4-1
D gene: TRBD1
CDR3 protein: CASSRGQGIGDTGELFF
CDR3 DNA: TGCGCCAGCAGCCGCGGACAGGGGATCGGAGACACCGGGGAGCTGTTTTTT

J gene: TRBJ1-6
clone size: few
V gene: TRBV2
D gene: .
CDR3 protein: CASKQGGEDSPLHF
CDR3 DNA: TGTGCCAGCAAGCAAGGAGGGGAGGATTCACCCCTCCACTTT

J gene: TRBJ2-7
clone size: .
V gene: TRBV10-1
D gene: .
CDR3 protein: CASSEEARVTYEQYF
CDR3 DNA: TGCGCCAGCAGTGAGGAGGCCAGGGTTACCTACGAGCAGTACTTC

J gene: TRBJ2-1
clone size: .
V gene: TRBV4-3
D gene: .
CDR3 protein: CASSQDLRAPNNEQFF
CDR3 DNA: TGCGCCAGCAGCCAAGATCTTCGGGCCCCCAACAATGAGCAGTTCTTC

J gene: TRBJ1-1
clone size: .
V gene: TRBV28
D gene: .
CDR3 protein: CASSFFALNTEAFF
CDR3 DNA: TGTGCCAGCAGTTTTTTCGCCCTGAACACTGAAGCTTTCTTT

J gene: TRBJ2-7
clone size: .
V gene: TRBV18
D gene: TRBD1
CDR3 protein: CASRGQGESEQYF
CDR3 DNA: TGTGCCAGCAGGGGACAGGGGGAAAGCGAGCAGTACTTC

J gene: TRBJ1-6
clone size: .
V gene: TRBV6-6
D gene: .
CDR3 protein: CASSYEGYNSPLHF
CDR3 DNA: TGTGCCAGCAGTTACGAGGGTTATAATTCACCCCTCCACTTT

J gene: TRBJ1-4
clone size: .
V gene: TRBV27
D gene: .
CDR3 protein: CASSYGGLGKLFF
CDR3 DNA: TGTGCCAGCAGTTACGGGGGTTTGGGAAAACTGTTTTTT

J gene: TRBJ2-7
clone size: .
V gene: TRBV27
D gene: .
CDR3 protein: CASSSLTQRGPYEQYF
CDR3 DNA: TGTGCCAGCAGTTCCCTGACCCAAAGAGGGCCCTACGAGCAGTACTTC

J gene: TRBJ2-7
clone size: .
V gene: TRBV5-6
D gene: .
CDR3 protein: CASSSRGYEQYF
CDR3 DNA: TGTGCCAGCAGCTCCAGGGGTTACGAGCAGTACTTC

J gene: TRBJ1-6
clone size: .
V gene: TRBV19
D gene: TRBD1
CDR3 protein: CASMERGTGGSPLHF
CDR3 DNA: TGTGCCAGTATGGAGAGGGGGACAGGGGGTTCACCCCTCCACTTT

J gene: TRBJ2-7
clone size: .
V gene: TRBV9
D gene: TRBD1
CDR3 protein: CASSEGANSYEQYF
CDR3 DNA: TGTGCCAGCAGCGAGGGGGCCAACTCCTACGAGCAGTACTTC